These 20 T cell receptor beta chains share one sample of origin, sequenced in a study of blood T cell repertoires in COVID-19. TCRdb's table, derived via immunoSEQ multiplex PCR, lists solely in-frame clones and lacks some. The sample has 150,000 to 200,000 clones; roughly 80% are singletons. Sequencing used peripheral blood. The source of these receptors is a man aged 18-30 years with active or convalescent COVID-19.

The chain joins TRBV9 to TRBJ1-4; 7 positions agree with TRBD1. The germline V gene has CDR1 SGDLS and CDR2 YYNGEE. CDR3 length: 15 amino acids. The V segment lost 2 bases and the J segment 3 bases; nucleotides outside the gene matches: 4. CDR3 nucleotide sequence: TGTGCCAGCAGCGTTTATCAGGGGGCTAATGAAAAACTGTTTTTT. This gives the protein CASSVYQGANEKLFF.

The chain has TRBV11-2 and TRBJ2-2; TRBD1 matches at 10 bases. Per the germline V gene, CDR1 is SGHAT and CDR2 is FQNNGV. Unmatched junction bases numbered 8, after V lost 5 bases and J lost 5 bases. The CDR3 loop spans 16 amino acids. The CDR3 region is CASSAVTGGLTGELFF. CDR3 nucleotide sequence: TGTGCCAGCAGCGCCGTGACAGGGGGCCTGACCGGGGAGCTGTTTTTT.

This clone was seen a handful of times. The chain uses TRBV6-1 and TRBJ1-5; 7 bases are a match to TRBD1. Germline V lookup: CDR1 MNHNS, CDR2 SASEGT. The CDR3 runs 16 residues. With 1 base clipped from V and 3 bases from J, the junction kept 6 bases outside the gene matches. CDR3 residues: CASSEGRGQFNQPQHF. The DNA for the CDR3 is TGTGCCAGCAGTGAAGGACGGGGACAGTTCAATCAGCCCCAGCATTTT.

The chain employs TRBV29-1 and TRBJ2-2, with a possible D match to TRBD2 (6 bases). Germline-derived CDR1 and CDR2 are SQVTM and ANQGSEA. The CDR3 covers 13 residues. Trimming took off 7 bases at V and 0 bases at J, with 9 bases between the two ends. Written as DNA, the CDR3 is TGCAGCGCCCGGGACTCGAACACCGGGGAGCTGTTTTTT. Protein product: CSARDSNTGELFF.

The V gene is TRBV3-1 (or the pseudogene TRBV3-2), the J gene TRBJ1-3, with 8 bases that match TRBD1. Germline trimming cut 3 bases from V and 0 bases from J; bases unmatched to any gene: 10. The CDR3 contains 18 residues. CDR1 LGHDT and CDR2 YNNKEL come from the germline V gene (reference sequence). The CDR3 sequence is CASSHRPGTGRSGNTIYF. The CDR3 coding sequence is TGTGCCAGCAGCCACAGGCCCGGGACAGGTCGCTCTGGAAACACCATATATTTT.

V is TRBV5-5 and J is TRBJ1-3; perhaps TRBD1 as D (6 bases). The germline V and J ends were trimmed by 2 bases and 2 bases, with 14 bases remaining between them. The germline V gene encodes CDR1 SGHKS and CDR2 YYEKEE (reference sequence). The CDR3 covers 16 residues. The CDR3: CASSFRTGNAGNTIYF. CDR3 sequence (DNA): TGTGCCAGCAGCTTCCGTACAGGGAACGCTGGAAACACCATATATTTT.

V usage is TRBV2 and J usage is TRBJ1-4, with D perhaps matching TRBD1 (6 bases). The CDR3 spans 14 residues. Per the germline V gene, CDR1 is SNHLY and CDR2 is FYNNEI. Trimming stripped 5 bases from V and 8 bases from J, with 15 bases between. The CDR3, as DNA: TGTGCCAGCAGTACGACAGGCCGGAAAGAAAAACTGTTTTTT. Translating gives CASSTTGRKEKLFF.

Comment on this clone: Other DNA variants within this sample encode the same CDR3. The chain has TRBV19 and TRBJ1-1, with D unresolved. The ends were cut back, 1 base at V and 1 base at J, with 4 bases in the middle. This CDR3 has 13 amino acids. CDR1 is LNHDA and CDR2 is SQIVND in the germline V gene (reference sequence). The CDR3 is CASSIGGNTEAFF. CDR3 sequence (DNA): TGTGCCAGTAGTATAGGAGGGAACACTGAAGCTTTCTTT.

V is TRBV25-1 and J is TRBJ1-3, with 9 bases fitting TRBD1. V gave up 0 bases and J gave up 3 bases; unmatched junction bases: 6. The germline gives CDR1 MGHDK, CDR2 SYGVNS. The CDR3 loop spans 17 amino acids. CDR3 nucleotide sequence: TGTGCCAGCAGTGAATATTTACAGGGGGCTGGTGGAAACACCATATATTTT. This codes for CASSEYLQGAGGNTIYF.

This clone was seen a few times. The gene calls are TRBV7-8 and TRBJ2-5; D may be TRBD2 (5 bases). CDR1 is SGHVS and CDR2 is FQNEAQ in the germline V gene. The CDR3 is 15 residues long. Trimming removed 1 base from V and 1 base from J, with 10 bases in between. CDR3 bases: TGTGCCAGCAGCTTAGGGAACAGCGGCCAAGAGACCCAGTACTTC. Its protein product is CASSLGNSGQETQYF. The variable domain in full, with the rest retrieved from reference TRBV7-8 and TRBJ2-5, is GAGVSQSPRYKVAKRGQDVALRCDPISGHVSLFWYQQALGQGPEFLTYFQNEAQLDKSGLPSDRFFAERPEGSVSTLKIQRTQQEDSAVYLCASSLGNSGQETQYFGPGTRLLVL.

This chain uses TRBV19 with TRBJ1-5; no clear D gene. This CDR3 contains 13 residues. Trimming removed 7 bases at V and 0 bases at J, with 7 bases between. Germline V gives CDR1 LNHDA, CDR2 SQIVND (reference sequence). The CDR3 DNA follows: TGTGCCAGTACGGGGTATAGCAATCAGCCCCAGCATTTT. Amino acid sequence: CASTGYSNQPQHF.

The chain has TRBV27 and TRBJ1-2; D unresolved. The germline V gene has CDR1 MNHEY and CDR2 SMNVEV (reference sequence). Trimming cost V 5 bases and J 4 bases, with 20 bases left between them. The CDR3 covers 16 residues. Written as DNA, the CDR3 is TGTGCCAGCAGTCCATATCCCACAGTTTCAGGCTATGGCTACACCTTC. Translating gives CASSPYPTVSGYGYTF.

V usage is TRBV7-9 and J usage is TRBJ2-7; D ambiguous. With 1 base removed from V and 3 bases from J, the gap between germline ends came to 10 bases. The CDR3 extends over 14 amino acids. The germline V gene encodes CDR1 SEHNR and CDR2 FQNEAQ (reference sequence). The CDR3 here is CASSLGSQNYEQYF. CDR3 nucleotides: TGTGCCAGCAGCTTAGGGTCCCAGAACTACGAGCAGTACTTC.

This clone was observed a few times. The rearrangement joins TRBV12-3 or TRBV12-4 to TRBJ1-2; perhaps TRBD1 as D (6 bases). This CDR3 is built from 12 residues. V was shortened by 7 bases and J by 5 bases, with 11 bases between the two germline ends. The CDR3 DNA reads TGTGCCAGCACCCTGCAGGGGTATGGCTACACCTTC. Amino acid sequence: CASTLQGYGYTF.

The V call is TRBV5-1, the J call TRBJ1-4; 9 bases map to TRBD1. Trimming took 6 bases from V and 5 from J; bases not matched to a gene: 8. CDR3 length equals 15 residues. Germline V gene data show CDR1 as SGHRS and CDR2 as YFSETQ. This CDR3 reads CASTPDRGPNEKLFF. The CDR3 DNA reads as TGCGCCAGCACCCCGGACAGGGGCCCAAATGAAAAACTGTTTTTT.

The genes are TRBV29-1 and TRBJ1-2; 7 bases map to TRBD1. This CDR3 is built from 12 residues. CDR1 SQVTM and CDR2 ANQGSEA come from the germline V gene. With 7 bases clipped from V and 2 bases from J, the junction kept 4 bases outside the gene matches. The CDR3 nucleotides are TGCAGCGCCCCGACAGGGAACTATGGCTACACCTTC. It is translated as CSAPTGNYGYTF.

The rearrangement uses TRBV3-1 (or the pseudogene TRBV3-2) and TRBJ2-7; D is undetermined. This CDR3 contains 12 residues. Trimming shortened V by 5 bases and J by 0 bases, and 5 bases separated the two germline ends. The germline gives CDR1 LGHDT, CDR2 YNNKEL (reference sequence). The CDR3 DNA reads as TGTGCCAGCAGCGCGAGCTCCTACGAGCAGTACTTC. Amino acids: CASSASSYEQYF.

This chain uses TRBV9 with TRBJ2-1; 15 bases map to TRBD2. Germline V CDR1 and CDR2: SGDLS, YYNGEE. With V trimmed by 2 bases and J by 7 bases, 7 bases remained unmatched. The CDR3 totals 17 residues. The CDR3 nucleotides are TGTGCCAGCAGCGTTATCGGGACTAGCGGGAGGCATAATGAGCAGTTCTTC. It codes for CASSVIGTSGRHNEQFF. Based on the CDR3 plus reference TRBV9 and TRBJ2-1, the full variable domain is DSGVTQTPKHLITATGQRVTLRCSPRSGDLSVYWYQQSLDQGLQFLIQYYNGEERAKGNILERFSAQQFPDLHSELNLSSLELGDSALYFCASSVIGTSGRHNEQFFGPGTRLTVL.

The chain carries TRBV5-6 and TRBJ2-2, with 7 bases fitting TRBD1. V shed 4 bases, J shed 2 bases, and the junction held 8 bases outside the gene matches. Germline CDR1 and CDR2: SGHDT and YYEEEE. This CDR3 region has 16 residues. CDR3 nucleotides: TGTGCCAGCAGCGGGTTAGGGGACAGCAACACCGGGGAGCTGTTTTTT. Translated, it gives CASSGLGDSNTGELFF.

This clone was observed a handful of times. CDR3 sequence: CASSKDPRTGNTGELFF. DNA for the CDR3: TGTGCCAGCAGCAAAGATCCCCGGACAGGGAACACCGGGGAGCTGTTTTTT. The V call is TRBV11-2, the J call TRBJ2-2; 7 bases are shared with TRBD1. The CDR3 is 17 residues long. Losses at the gene ends were 5 bases for V and 1 base for J; bases not matched to a gene: 10. Germline assignment: CDR1 SGHAT and CDR2 FQNNGV.